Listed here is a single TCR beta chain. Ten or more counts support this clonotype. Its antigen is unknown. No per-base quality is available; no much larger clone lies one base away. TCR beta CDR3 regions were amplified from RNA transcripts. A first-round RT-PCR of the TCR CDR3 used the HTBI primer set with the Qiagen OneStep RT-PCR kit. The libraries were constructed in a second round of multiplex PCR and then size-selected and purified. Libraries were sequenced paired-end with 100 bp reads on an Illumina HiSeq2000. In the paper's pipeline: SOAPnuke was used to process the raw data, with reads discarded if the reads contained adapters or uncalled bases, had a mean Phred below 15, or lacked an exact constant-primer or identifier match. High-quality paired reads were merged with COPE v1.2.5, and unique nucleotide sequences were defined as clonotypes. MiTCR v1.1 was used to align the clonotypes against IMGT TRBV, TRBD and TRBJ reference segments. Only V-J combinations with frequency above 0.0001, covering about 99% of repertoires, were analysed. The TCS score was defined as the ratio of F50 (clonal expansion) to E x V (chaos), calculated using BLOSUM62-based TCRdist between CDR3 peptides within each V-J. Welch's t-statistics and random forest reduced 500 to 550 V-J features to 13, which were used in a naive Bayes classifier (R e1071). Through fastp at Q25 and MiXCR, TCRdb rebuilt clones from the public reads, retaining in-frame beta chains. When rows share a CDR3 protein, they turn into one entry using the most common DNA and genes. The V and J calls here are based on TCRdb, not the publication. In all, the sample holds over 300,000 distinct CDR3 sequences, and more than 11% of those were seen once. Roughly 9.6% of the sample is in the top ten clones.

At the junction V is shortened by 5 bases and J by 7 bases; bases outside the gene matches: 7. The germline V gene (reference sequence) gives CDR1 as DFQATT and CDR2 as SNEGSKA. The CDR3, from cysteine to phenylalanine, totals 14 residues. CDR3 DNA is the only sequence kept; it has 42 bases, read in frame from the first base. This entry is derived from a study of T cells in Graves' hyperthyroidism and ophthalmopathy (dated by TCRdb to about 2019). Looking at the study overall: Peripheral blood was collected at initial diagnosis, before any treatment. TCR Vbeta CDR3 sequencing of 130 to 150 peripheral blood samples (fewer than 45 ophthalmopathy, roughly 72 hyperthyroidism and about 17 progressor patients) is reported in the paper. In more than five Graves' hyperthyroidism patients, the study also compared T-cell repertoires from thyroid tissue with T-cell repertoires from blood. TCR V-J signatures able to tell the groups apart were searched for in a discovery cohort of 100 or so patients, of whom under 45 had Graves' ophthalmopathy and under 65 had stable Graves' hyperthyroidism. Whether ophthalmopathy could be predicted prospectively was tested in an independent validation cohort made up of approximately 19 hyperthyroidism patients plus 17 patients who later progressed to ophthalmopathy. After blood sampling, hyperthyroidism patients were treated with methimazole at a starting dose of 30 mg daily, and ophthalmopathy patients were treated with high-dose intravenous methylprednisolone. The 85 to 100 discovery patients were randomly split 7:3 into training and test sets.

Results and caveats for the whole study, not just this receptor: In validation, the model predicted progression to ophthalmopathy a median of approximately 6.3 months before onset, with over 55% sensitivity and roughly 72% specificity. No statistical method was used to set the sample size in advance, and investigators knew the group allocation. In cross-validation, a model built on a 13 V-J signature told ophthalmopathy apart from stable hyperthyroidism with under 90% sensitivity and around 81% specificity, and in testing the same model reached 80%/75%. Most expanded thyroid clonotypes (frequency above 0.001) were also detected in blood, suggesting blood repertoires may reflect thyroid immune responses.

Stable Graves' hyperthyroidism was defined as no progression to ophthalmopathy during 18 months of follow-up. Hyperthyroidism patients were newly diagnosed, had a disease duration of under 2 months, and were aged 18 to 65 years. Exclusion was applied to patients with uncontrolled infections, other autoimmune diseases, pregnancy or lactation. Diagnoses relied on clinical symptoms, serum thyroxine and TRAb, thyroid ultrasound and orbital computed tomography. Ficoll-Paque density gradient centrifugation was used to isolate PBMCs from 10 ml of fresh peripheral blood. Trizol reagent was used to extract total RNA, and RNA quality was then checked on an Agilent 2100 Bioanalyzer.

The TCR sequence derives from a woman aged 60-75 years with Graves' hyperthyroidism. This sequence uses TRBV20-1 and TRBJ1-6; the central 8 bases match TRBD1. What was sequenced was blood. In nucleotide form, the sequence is TGCAGTGCTCCCACCGGGACAGGAAATTCACCCCTCCACTTT. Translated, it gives CSAPTGTGNSPLHF.